The text below deals with one T cell receptor beta chain. Its recognized antigen is unknown. No base quality values were provided; no much bigger clone lies one nucleotide off. TCR beta CDR3 regions were amplified from RNA transcripts. A first-round RT-PCR of the TCR CDR3 used the HTBI primer set with the Qiagen OneStep RT-PCR kit. The libraries were constructed in a second round of multiplex PCR and then size-selected and purified. Sequencing of the libraries was done on an Illumina HiSeq2000 using paired-end 100 bp reads. The study's processing was this. SOAPnuke was used to process the raw data, with reads discarded if the reads contained adapters or uncalled bases, had a mean Phred below 15, or lacked an exact constant-primer or identifier match. COPE v1.2.5 was used to merge the high-quality paired reads, and each unique nucleotide sequence was defined as a clonotype. Clonotypes were aligned to IMGT TRBV, TRBD and TRBJ reference segments using MiTCR v1.1. Analysis was restricted to V-J combinations with a frequency above 0.0001, which covered approximately 99% of repertoires. The TCS score was defined as the ratio of F50 (clonal expansion) to E x V (chaos), calculated using BLOSUM62-based TCRdist between CDR3 peptides within each V-J. Welch's t-statistics and random forest reduced fewer than 600 V-J features to about 13, which were used in a naive Bayes classifier (R e1071). The public reads were quality trimmed at Q25 with fastp and then assembled into clones with MiXCR by TCRdb, keeping productive beta chains. Rows matching on CDR3 protein sequence are summarized as one entry with the most common DNA and genes. TCRdb, rather than the study authors, made the V and J calls. Recorded for this sample are about 740,000 distinct CDR3 sequences; 12% to 15% of them occurred a single time. Together, the top ten hold more than 8.5% of the sample.

A patient counted as having stable Graves' hyperthyroidism if no progression to ophthalmopathy occurred over 18 months of follow-up. Hyperthyroidism patients were aged 18 to 65 years and newly diagnosed, with disease duration of less than 2 months. Patients with uncontrolled infections, other autoimmune diseases, pregnancy or lactation were excluded. Diagnoses were established on the basis of clinical symptoms, serum thyroxine and TRAb, thyroid ultrasound, and orbital computed tomography. PBMCs were isolated from around 10 ml of fresh peripheral blood by Ficoll-Paque density gradient centrifugation. Total RNA was extracted with Trizol reagent, and quality was checked on an Agilent 2100 Bioanalyzer. This sample stems from a study of T cells in Graves' hyperthyroidism and ophthalmopathy (dated by TCRdb to 2018 to 2020). General notes on the study: Peripheral blood samples were taken at the time of initial diagnosis, prior to any treatment. A discovery cohort of about a hundred patients, fewer than 50 with Graves' ophthalmopathy and under 60 with stable Graves' hyperthyroidism, was used to find distinguishing TCR V-J signatures. Prospective prediction of ophthalmopathy was tested in an independent validation cohort consisting of 18 hyperthyroidism patients and about 17 patients who later progressed to ophthalmopathy. For training and testing, the roughly 100 patients in the discovery cohort were randomly divided in a 7:3 ratio. In over five Graves' hyperthyroidism patients, the study also compared T-cell repertoires from thyroid tissue with T-cell repertoires from blood. After sampling, hyperthyroidism patients received methimazole starting at 30 mg daily, and ophthalmopathy patients received high-dose intravenous methylprednisolone. The paper describes TCR Vbeta CDR3 sequencing of some 130 peripheral blood samples, made up of 43 ophthalmopathy patients, roughly 72 hyperthyroidism patients and roughly 17 progressor patients.

Reading from cysteine to phenylalanine, the CDR3 counts 15 amino acids. CDR3 DNA is the only sequence kept; it has 45 bases, read in frame from the first base. At the junction V is shortened by 5 bases and J by 2 bases, with 16 bases in between. Looking up the germline V gene (reference sequence) yields CDR1 SEHNR and CDR2 FQNEAQ. Beyond this particular receptor, the publication reports: In validation, the model predicted progression to ophthalmopathy a median of about 6.8 months before onset, with approximately 68% sensitivity and roughly 79% specificity. A 13 V-J signature model separated ophthalmopathy from stable hyperthyroidism, with around 88% sensitivity and about 81% specificity in cross-validation and 80%/75% in testing. Most expanded thyroid clonotypes (frequency above 0.001) were also found in blood, which suggests that blood repertoires may mirror thyroid immune responses. Sample size was not statistically predetermined, and investigators were not blinded to group allocation.

Sequenced: blood. The chain couples TRBV7-9 to TRBJ2-7; TRBD2 is perhaps the D gene, given 6 matching bases. The TCR originated in a woman between 18 and 29 years old with Graves' hyperthyroidism. The DNA sequence is given as TGTGCCAGCAGCACAACTAGCAGCCCACCCTACGAGCAGTACTTC. Its translation is CASSTTSSPPYEQYF.